One and the same sample provided the 27 T cell receptor beta chains below, sequenced in a study of T cell changes during pregnancy in multiple sclerosis. Using immunoSEQ multiplex PCR, the repertoire was profiled, and TCRdb retains in-frame clones only, with some absent. Here the sample spans about 39,000 clones, 90% being singletons. Specimen: CD4+ T cells from peripheral blood mononuclear cells, collected in the first trimester of pregnancy. Receptors originate from a female donor in good health, enrolled as a control in a pregnancy study.

The V gene is TRBV4-1, the J gene TRBJ1-1; 9 nucleotides line up with TRBD1. With V trimmed by 2 bases and J by 6 bases, 1 base remained unmatched. This CDR3 has 13 amino acids. The germline V gene has CDR1 MGHRA and CDR2 YSYEKL. CDR3 in amino acids: CASSQRTGAEAFF. In DNA, the CDR3 is TGCGCCAGCAGCCAACGGACAGGGGCTGAAGCTTTCTTT.

This chain uses TRBV6-5 with TRBJ1-4; perhaps TRBD1 as D (5 bases). Between the trimmed V and J ends, which lost 2 bases and 5 bases, there was a span of 12 bases. The CDR3 is 15 amino acids. Germline lookup yields CDR1 MNHEY and CDR2 SVGAGI. In DNA form, the CDR3 reads TGTGCCAGCAGTTACCGGGGGACGGCCAATGAAAAACTGTTTTTT. Translation: CASSYRGTANEKLFF.

This chain connects TRBV7-9 to TRBJ2-1; weak D call: TRBD1 (6 bases). The CDR3 runs to 17 residues. V was cut by 1 base and J by 2 bases, with 15 bases left in between. Germline V gives CDR1 SEHNR, CDR2 FQNEAQ (reference sequence). The CDR3 DNA reads TGTGCCAGCAGCTTAGAGAGTTTGGGGGCAGCCTACAATGAGCAGTTCTTC. Protein sequence: CASSLESLGAAYNEQFF.

Here the CDR3 DNA reads TGTGCCAGCAGCGTAGCTACAGGGGGTCGCACTGAAGCTTTCTTT. It specifies CASSVATGGRTEAFF. The V gene is TRBV9, the J gene TRBJ1-1; 8 bases are shared with TRBD1. V lost 0 bases, J lost 4 bases, and 5 bases stayed unmatched. CDR1 and CDR2 from the germline V gene are SGDLS and YYNGEE. The CDR3 spans 15 residues.

The chain combines TRBV5-4 with TRBJ2-5; the D gene is possibly TRBD2 (6 bases). Germline CDR1 is SGHNT and CDR2 is YYREEE (reference sequence). The CDR3 has 18 residues. Trimming stripped 3 bases from V and 1 base from J, with 22 bases between. The CDR3 protein is CASSSGVPGLRGQETQYF. The CDR3 DNA sequence: TGTGCCAGCAGCTCTGGGGTCCCGGGGTTGCGGGGCCAAGAGACCCAGTACTTC.

The gene calls are TRBV15 and TRBJ2-5, with D perhaps matching TRBD2 (6 bases). Germline-derived CDR1 and CDR2 are LNHNV and YYDKDF (reference sequence). The CDR3 has 13 amino acids. V lost 5 bases and J 5 bases, leaving 12 bases between the germline ends. The CDR3: CATSGRGRETQYF. DNA for the CDR3: TGTGCCACCAGCGGCCGTGGGAGGGAGACCCAGTACTTC.

This rearrangement joins TRBV7-8 to TRBJ2-7; 8 bases align to TRBD1. CDR3 length: 14 residues. Germline V lookup: CDR1 SGHVS, CDR2 FQNEAQ. Losses at the gene ends were 7 bases for V and 0 bases for J; bases not matched to a gene: 5. The CDR3 coding sequence is TGTGCCAGCACCGGACAGGGATTCTCCTACGAGCAGTACTTC. Translation: CASTGQGFSYEQYF.

The J gene is TRBJ2-3, the V gene TRBV6-5, with 10 bases that match TRBD2. This CDR3 is 15 amino acids long. With V trimmed by 8 bases and J by 2 bases, 7 bases remained unmatched. The germline V gene encodes CDR1 MNHEY and CDR2 SVGAGI. DNA for the CDR3: TGTGCCAGCCCGCTAGCGGGGGAGTACACAGATACGCAGTATTTT. It specifies CASPLAGEYTDTQYF.

The V gene is TRBV18, the J gene TRBJ1-2; D is perhaps TRBD1 (6 bases). In germline, CDR1 is KGHSH, CDR2 LQKENI. V was clipped by 4 bases and J by 3 bases, with 12 bases between them. This CDR3 has 14 residues. CDR3 amino acids: CASSQAGAYYGYTF. The CDR3 DNA sequence: TGTGCCAGCTCACAGGCAGGGGCGTACTATGGCTACACCTTC.

J is TRBJ1-5 and V is TRBV10-2; D is uncertain. Germline CDR1 reads WSHSY; CDR2 reads SAAADI. CDR3 length: 12 residues. Trimming removed 8 bases at V and 2 bases at J, with 7 bases between. The CDR3 loop reads CASSSGNQPQHF. CDR3 nucleotides: TGCGCCAGCTCTTCAGGCAATCAGCCCCAGCATTTT.

CDR3: CASSPITATAYEQYF. CDR3 bases: TGTGCCAGCTCACCCATCACAGCCACCGCCTACGAGCAGTACTTC. The chain uses TRBV18 and TRBJ2-7; D is unresolved. Germline V CDR1 and CDR2: KGHSH, LQKENI. The CDR3 has 15 amino acids. V lost 3 bases to trimming and J lost 2 bases, with 14 bases between them.

The chain couples TRBV5-1 to TRBJ2-5; 7 bases map to TRBD1. The DNA end is a closer match to TRBJ2-7, so the J assignment may be wrong. The CDR3 contains 13 residues. The V gene's germline CDR1 is SGHRS and CDR2 YFSETQ. The CDR3 loop is CASRETTGDEQYF. The DNA for the CDR3 is TGCGCCAGCAGGGAAACTACAGGGGACGAGCAGTACTTC.

This clone was seen only once. V is TRBV10-3 and J is TRBJ2-1; no clear D gene. CDR1 ENHRY and CDR2 SYGVKD come from the germline V gene. The V end lost 2 bases, the J end lost 4 bases, and 6 bases lay between the germline ends. The CDR3 contains 13 residues. The CDR3 protein is CAISENPYNEQFF. CDR3 bases: TGTGCCATCAGTGAGAATCCGTACAATGAGCAGTTCTTC.

This chain links TRBV29-1 with TRBJ2-2; D may be TRBD2 (6 bases). The germline V and J ends were trimmed by 4 bases and 4 bases, with 13 bases remaining between them. CDR1 is SQVTM and CDR2 is ANQGSEA in the germline V gene. This CDR3 comprises 14 residues. CDR3 in amino acids: CSVAGEKSTGELFF. For the CDR3, the DNA is TGCAGCGTTGCGGGAGAAAAAAGCACCGGGGAGCTGTTTTTT.

The V call is TRBV5-8, the J call TRBJ2-3, with D perhaps matching TRBD1 (5 bases). Germline V gene lookup returns CDR1 SGHTS and CDR2 YDEGEE. The CDR3 has 15 amino acids. Trimming shortened V by 0 bases and J by 4 bases, and 12 bases separated the two germline ends. CDR3 nucleotides: TGTGCCAGCAGCTTGGGCCAGGGTCAGTCAGATACGCAGTATTTT. It encodes CASSLGQGQSDTQYF.

The rearrangement joins TRBV6-6 to TRBJ2-3; D might be TRBD1 (5 bases). Trimming left V 2 bases short and J 4 bases short, with 7 bases between. Germline assignment: CDR1 MNHNY and CDR2 SVGAGI (reference sequence). The CDR3 totals 13 residues. The CDR3 here is CASSYMGPDTQYF. DNA for the CDR3: TGTGCCAGCAGTTACATGGGGCCAGATACGCAGTATTTT.

The CDR3 protein is CASSFLAGGPGTQYF. CDR3 nucleotide sequence: TGTGCCAGCAGCTTTCTAGCGGGGGGGCCGGGTACGCAGTATTTT. V gene TRBV7-3 combines with J gene TRBJ2-3, with 12 bases matching TRBD2. The CDR3 runs 15 residues. With 3 bases clipped from V and 8 bases from J, the junction kept 6 bases outside the gene matches. Germline CDR1 reads SGHTA; CDR2 reads FQGTGA.

V gene TRBV18 combines with J gene TRBJ1-2; D possibly corresponds to TRBD1 (5 bases). Germline loops: CDR1 KGHSH, CDR2 LQKENI. The V end lost 2 bases, the J end lost 6 bases, and 10 bases lay between the germline ends. This CDR3 has 13 residues. The CDR3 nucleotides read TGTGCCAGCTCACCAATGGACACAGATGGCTACACCTTC. Translation gives CASSPMDTDGYTF.

This clone was picked up one time. V and J are TRBV13 and TRBJ1-1; D perhaps matches TRBD1 (5 bases). The V and J ends lost 2 bases and 0 bases respectively, with 22 bases between them. This CDR3 is built from 19 residues. CDR1 is PRHDT and CDR2 is FYEKMQ in the germline V gene (reference sequence). In DNA, the CDR3 is TGTGCCAGCAGCTTATGGGGGGGATGGCCTGCCGGGGTGAACACTGAAGCTTTCTTT. Its protein is CASSLWGGWPAGVNTEAFF.

V and J are TRBV5-6 and TRBJ1-1; D is unclear. The CDR3 is 15 residues long. The germline V and J ends were trimmed by 0 bases and 0 bases, with 9 bases remaining between them. CDR1 and CDR2 from the germline V gene are SGHDT and YYEEEE. The CDR3 DNA is TGTGCCAGCAGCTTGGGGTCGAGCATGAACACTGAAGCTTTCTTT. It encodes CASSLGSSMNTEAFF.

The V and J genes are TRBV30 and TRBJ1-5; D gene uncertain. The CDR3 is 13 amino acids. Germline loops: CDR1 GTSNPN, CDR2 SVGIG (reference sequence). Between the trimmed V and J ends, which lost 3 bases and 1 base, there was a span of 7 bases. The CDR3 spells CAWSSESNQPQHF. The DNA for the CDR3 is TGTGCCTGGAGCTCGGAGAGCAATCAGCCCCAGCATTTT.

The rearrangement uses TRBV30 and TRBJ2-7; 7 bases agree with TRBD2. The V gene end was trimmed by 4 bases and the J gene end by 6 bases; junction bases not matched to a gene: 6. From germline, CDR1 is GTSNPN and CDR2 SVGIG (reference sequence). The CDR3 is 12 residues long. CDR3 DNA sequence: TGTGCCTGGATAGTGGGAGGGCTCGAGCAGTACTTC. Its protein product is CAWIVGGLEQYF.

V usage is TRBV7-2 and J usage is TRBJ1-2; D may be TRBD1 (6 bases). Germline V gene lookup returns CDR1 SGHTA and CDR2 FQGNSA. The CDR3 runs to 13 residues. Deletions cut 5 bases from V and 7 bases from J, with 14 bases between. The CDR3 DNA reads as TGTGCCAGCAGCCCGCTGCAGGGGAGTGGCTACACCTTC. It encodes CASSPLQGSGYTF.

The V gene is TRBV2, the J gene TRBJ2-1, with TRBD1 matching 10 bases. From germline, CDR1 is SNHLY and CDR2 FYNNEI. V trimming: 4 bases; J trimming: 1 base; junction bases outside the gene matches: 1. The CDR3 consists of 15 residues. CDR3 DNA sequence: TGTGCCAGCAGTGGACAGGGGGCTTCCTACAATGAGCAGTTCTTC. Translation: CASSGQGASYNEQFF.

The rearrangement uses TRBV11-1 and TRBJ2-7, with TRBD1 matching 7 bases. Unmatched junction bases numbered 11, after V lost 5 bases and J lost 4 bases. CDR1 is SGHAT and CDR2 is FQDESV in the germline V gene (reference sequence). The CDR3 has 15 residues. Here the CDR3 reads CASSLRGQDFYEQYF. The CDR3 DNA sequence: TGTGCCAGCAGCCTAAGAGGACAGGACTTTTACGAGCAGTACTTC.

The V call is TRBV27, the J call TRBJ1-2, with D perhaps matching TRBD1 (5 bases). V lost 2 bases and J 4 bases, leaving 8 bases between the germline ends. The length of the CDR3 is 13 residues. From germline, CDR1 is MNHEY and CDR2 SMNVEV (reference sequence). DNA of the CDR3: TGTGCCAGCAGTTTACGAAGGGGCTATGGCTACACCTTC. Translated, it gives CASSLRRGYGYTF.

The V and J genes are TRBV7-9 and TRBJ2-3; 10 bases are shared with TRBD2. The V segment lost 1 base and the J segment 6 bases; nucleotides outside the gene matches: 7. Germline V gene sequence: CDR1 SEHNR, CDR2 FQNEAQ (reference sequence). The CDR3 runs to 16 residues. Here the CDR3 reads CASSLDSGGARDTQYF. CDR3 nucleotide sequence: TGTGCCAGCAGCTTAGACAGCGGGGGGGCCCGGGATACGCAGTATTTT.